The present entry profiles one T cell receptor (beta chain) with its context. This CDR3 is also generated by other DNA sequences in the sample. Trimming shortened V by 3 bases and J by 1 base, and 5 bases separated the two germline ends. The CDR3 is made up of 13 amino acids. Germline CDR1 SGHNT, CDR2 YENEEA. The data belong to a study of shared clonotypes between healthy human individuals. The repertoire was sequenced with immunoSEQ multiplex PCR; TCRdb's copy has only in-frame clones and lacks some. The profile covers a few million clones, with approximately 93% appearing a single time and about 0.37% taken by the ten largest.

Material for sequencing was naive CD4+ T cells from PBMCs. Indicated subset: CD45RA+ positively selected. The V call is TRBV11-3, the J call TRBJ2-3; D call uncertain. This receptor was taken from a man aged 18 to 29 in good health. Some clones in this sample may be carry-over from other donors' samples. The CDR3 region has the DNA TGTGCCAGCAGCTTGGGTGGCACAGATACGCAGTATTTT. Its translation: CASSLGGTDTQYF.